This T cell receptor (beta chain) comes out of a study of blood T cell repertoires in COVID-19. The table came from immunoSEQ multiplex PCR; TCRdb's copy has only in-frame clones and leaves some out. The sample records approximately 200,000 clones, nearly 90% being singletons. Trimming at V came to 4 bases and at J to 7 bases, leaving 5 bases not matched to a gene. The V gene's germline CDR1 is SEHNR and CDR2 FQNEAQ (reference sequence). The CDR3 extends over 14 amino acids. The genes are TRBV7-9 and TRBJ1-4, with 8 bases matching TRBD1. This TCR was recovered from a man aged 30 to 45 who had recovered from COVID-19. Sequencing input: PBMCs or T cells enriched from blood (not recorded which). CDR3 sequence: CASSSRQGAEKLFF. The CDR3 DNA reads TGTGCCAGCAGCTCCAGGCAGGGGGCTGAAAAACTGTTTTTT.